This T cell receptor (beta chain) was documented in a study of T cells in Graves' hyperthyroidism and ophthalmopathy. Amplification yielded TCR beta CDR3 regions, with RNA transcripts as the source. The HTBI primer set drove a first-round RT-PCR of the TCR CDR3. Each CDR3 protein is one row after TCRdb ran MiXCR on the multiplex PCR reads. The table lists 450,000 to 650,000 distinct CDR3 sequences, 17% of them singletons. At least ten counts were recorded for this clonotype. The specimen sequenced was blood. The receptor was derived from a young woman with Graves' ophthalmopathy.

CDR3 sequence: CASSQAENVKPQHF. The CDR3, as DNA: TGTGCCAGCAGCCAAGCGGAAAACGTAAAGCCCCAGCATTTT. V usage is TRBV3-1 and J usage is TRBJ1-5; D is uncertain. The CDR3 sequence is 14 residues long. Germline values: CDR1 LGHDT, CDR2 YNNKEL (reference sequence). The V gene lost 1 base and the J gene lost 8 bases, with 12 bases spanning the gap.